This TCR beta chain is from a study of T cells in Graves' hyperthyroidism and ophthalmopathy. Regions amplified from RNA transcripts were the TCR beta CDR3 regions. The HTBI primer set was used in a first-round RT-PCR of the TCR CDR3. Via MiXCR, TCRdb re-called the multiplex PCR reads, giving one row per CDR3 protein. The sample holds some 250,000 distinct CDR3 sequences, just over 14% seen once. V lost 2 bases and J lost 9; bases outside the gene matches: 9. This CDR3 region has 14 residues. Germline CDR1 reads GTSNPN; CDR2 reads SVGIG (reference sequence). In this sample, this clonotype turned up many times.

This sequence was found in a woman aged 40-49 years with Graves' hyperthyroidism that later progressed to Graves' ophthalmopathy. The sample was blood. This rearrangement joins TRBV30 to TRBJ1-5; 8 bases fit TRBD1. CDR3 in amino acids: CAWSTGTGDLPQHF. CDR3 sequence (DNA): TGTGCCTGGAGTACCGGGACAGGAGATCTGCCCCAGCATTTT.